The 28 T cell receptor beta chains below come from one sample, sequenced in a study of vaccination effects on CD4 cells after COVID-19. These receptors have no identified antigens. Antigen-specific CD4+ T cell clonotypes were called by their expansion after viral peptide-pool culture in ViraFEST. Once cultured for 10 days, the cells underwent separation to obtain CD4+ T cells. Participants completed two doses of the BNT162b2 or mRNA-1273 vaccine. The data were produced by immunoSEQ multiplex PCR, yet TCRdb's version contains in-frame clones alone and is incomplete. The data show 50,000 to 65,000 clones, roughly 72% seen once. Sequences were derived from CD4+ T cells from PBMCs cultured with HCoV-229E spike peptides, sampled after COVID-19 vaccination. Receptors originate from a human donor who received a COVID-19 vaccine.

This clone showed up just a few times. V and J are TRBV28 and TRBJ2-1; D is unresolved. CDR3 length: 13 residues. Germline V CDR1 and CDR2: MDHEN, SYDVKM. Trimming cost V 7 bases and J 0 bases, with 7 bases left between them. CDR3 sequence (DNA): TGTGCCAGCATTAGGAACTCCTACAATGAGCAGTTCTTC. This sequence encodes CASIRNSYNEQFF.

The chain employs TRBV18 and TRBJ2-4; unclear D gene. From germline, CDR1 is KGHSH and CDR2 LQKENI. The CDR3 sequence is 14 residues long. Deletions cut 0 bases from V and 8 bases from J, with 11 bases between. CDR3 coding DNA: TGTGCCAGCTCACCACCGGAAGCAAATGACATTCAGTACTTC. It yields the protein CASSPPEANDIQYF.

The J gene is TRBJ1-4, the V gene TRBV9; D is undetermined. CDR1 is SGDLS, CDR2 YYNGEE, per germline. V lost 0 bases to trimming and J lost 6 bases, with 6 bases between them. The CDR3 sequence is 13 residues long. The CDR3 here is CASSVDSYEKLFF. The CDR3 region has the DNA TGTGCCAGCAGCGTAGACAGTTATGAAAAACTGTTTTTT.

V and J are TRBV7-9 and TRBJ2-2, with 8 bases lining up with TRBD2. This CDR3 comprises 18 residues. With 5 bases clipped from V and 5 bases from J, the junction kept 16 bases outside the gene matches. The germline CDR1 and CDR2 sequences are SEHNR and FQNEAQ (reference sequence). For the CDR3, the DNA is TGTGCCAGCAGCCCCAACCGGGGGGGCACCCGAGGAACCGGGGAGCTGTTTTTT. It codes for CASSPNRGGTRGTGELFF. The variable domain in full, with the rest retrieved from reference TRBV7-9 and TRBJ2-2, is DTGVSQNPRHKITKRGQNVTFRCDPISEHNRLYWYRQTLGQGPEFLTYFQNEAQLEKSRLLSDRFSAERPKGSFSTLEIQRTEQGDSAMYLCASSPNRGGTRGTGELFFGEGSRLTVL.

As DNA, the CDR3 is TGCGCCAGCAGTATGGGCGGGGGGCCGAATTGGGAGAGGGAGCAGTACGTC. It encodes CASSMGGGPNWEREQYV. The genes are TRBV10-2 and TRBJ2-7, with 8 positions matching TRBD2. Unmatched junction bases numbered 19, after V lost 5 bases and J lost 7 bases. The CDR3 is made up of 17 amino acids. Germline CDR1 and CDR2: WSHSY and SAAADI.

The rearrangement links TRBV9 to TRBJ2-3; 14 positions match TRBD2. CDR1 SGDLS and CDR2 YYNGEE come from the germline V gene. With V trimmed by 4 bases and J by 2 bases, 6 bases remained unmatched. CDR3 length: 17 residues. CDR3 sequence: CASSSPGLAGATDTQYF. CDR3 sequence (DNA): TGTGCCAGCAGCTCACCGGGACTAGCGGGGGCCACAGATACGCAGTATTTT.

The rearrangement uses TRBV5-4 and TRBJ2-2; 12 nucleotides align to TRBD1. CDR1 SGHNT and CDR2 YYREEE come from the germline V gene (reference sequence). The CDR3 contains 18 residues. J gave up 4 bases and V 4 bases, and 11 bases lay outside the gene matches. As DNA, the CDR3 is TGTGCCAGCAGCCCGGATGGGGGGACAGGGGGCACCACCGGGGAGCTGTTTTTT. Translated, it gives CASSPDGGTGGTTGELFF.

This chain uses TRBV6-5 with TRBJ2-5; 10 bases align to TRBD1. In germline, CDR1 is MNHEY, CDR2 SVGAGI. J was trimmed by 5 bases and V by 4 bases; bases with no gene match: 4. CDR3 size: 14 residues. CDR3 nucleotide sequence: TGTGCCAGCAGTTCGACAGGGGGCAAGGAGACCCAGTACTTC. Translation gives CASSSTGGKETQYF.

The chain links TRBV14 to TRBJ1-3; D gene ambiguous. CDR3 length: 13 amino acids. In germline, CDR1 is SGHDN, CDR2 FVKESK. Trimming cost V 1 base and J 7 bases, with 8 bases left between them. In DNA, the CDR3 is TGTGCCAGCAGCCAAGGTGGAGGCAACACCATATATTTT. Its protein product is CASSQGGGNTIYF.

The rearrangement links TRBV10-2 to TRBJ1-2; D perhaps matches TRBD1 (6 bases). V was clipped by 7 bases and J by 4 bases, with 10 bases between them. This CDR3 has 12 residues. Germline CDR1 reads WSHSY; CDR2 reads SAAADI. CDR3 sequence reads: CASKTDSYGYTF. The DNA of the CDR3 is TGCGCCAGCAAAACGGACAGCTATGGCTACACCTTC.

This clone occurred a few times. The J gene is TRBJ2-1, the V gene TRBV29-1; unclear D gene. The CDR3 spans 12 residues. CDR1 and CDR2 (germline): SQVTM, ANQGSEA. Trimming took 4 bases from V and 0 from J, leaving 4 bases between them. In nucleotides, the CDR3 is TGCAGCGTTGCAGCCTCCTACAATGAGCAGTTCTTC. Its protein product is CSVAASYNEQFF.

This clone was counted once. The J gene is TRBJ1-1, the V gene TRBV5-1; D remains ambiguous. The germline gives CDR1 SGHRS, CDR2 YFSETQ. The CDR3 is 14 residues long. Trimming left V 1 base short and J 1 base short, with 8 bases between. CDR3 region: CASSLYLGNTEAFF. In DNA, the CDR3 is TGCGCCAGCAGCTTGTATCTGGGGAACACTGAAGCTTTCTTT.

The rearrangement links TRBV19 to TRBJ1-2, with a weak D call TRBD1 (5 bases). V dropped 2 bases and J dropped 4 bases, with 11 bases sitting between them. The CDR3 is 14 amino acids. Germline V gives CDR1 LNHDA, CDR2 SQIVND (reference sequence). The CDR3 is CASSITGRFYGYTF. CDR3 in DNA: TGTGCCAGTAGTATAACAGGCCGCTTCTATGGCTACACCTTC.

The chain uses TRBV3-1 (or the pseudogene TRBV3-2) and TRBJ1-2; possibly TRBD1 for D (5 bases). The CDR3 spans 15 residues. Germline V lookup: CDR1 LGHDT, CDR2 YNNKEL (reference sequence). This CDR3 is CGQPKPRVCGYGYTF. The CDR3, as DNA: TGTGGGCAGCCCAAGCCCAGGGTTTGCGGCTATGGCTACACCTTC.

CDR3: CASSLSGAGGYEQYV. The CDR3 DNA is TGCGCCAGCAGCCTATCCGGGGCTGGTGGCTACGAGCAGTACGTC. J is TRBJ2-7 and V is TRBV5-1; the D call may be TRBD1 or TRBD2 (5 bases each). The CDR3 sequence is 15 residues long. Trimming pared 4 bases from V and 3 bases from J, leaving 17 bases between. The germline gives CDR1 SGHRS, CDR2 YFSETQ.

J is TRBJ1-2 and V is TRBV7-9; 7 nucleotides align to TRBD1. Germline V CDR1 and CDR2: SEHNR, FQNEAQ (reference sequence). V gave up 5 bases and J gave up 6 bases; unmatched junction bases: 6. The CDR3 extends over 13 amino acids. CDR3 residues: CASSQDREDGYTF. Written as DNA, the CDR3 is TGTGCCAGCAGCCAAGACAGGGAGGATGGCTACACCTTC. The whole variable domain, filled in from reference TRBV7-9 and TRBJ1-2, reads DTGVSQNPRHKITKRGQNVTFRCDPISEHNRLYWYRQTLGQGPEFLTYFQNEAQLEKSRLLSDRFSAERPKGSFSTLEIQRTEQGDSAMYLCASSQDREDGYTFGSGTRLTVV.

This chain connects TRBV5-1 to TRBJ2-5; maybe TRBD2 (5 bases). This CDR3 contains 15 residues. Trimming left V 2 bases short and J 1 base short, with 12 bases between. Germline CDR1 is SGHRS and CDR2 is YFSETQ. The CDR3, as DNA: TGCGCCAGCAGCTTATTTGGGGAGTTCCAAGAGACCCAGTACTTC. Its translation is CASSLFGEFQETQYF.

The rearrangement links TRBV2 to TRBJ1-4; 7 positions match TRBD1. Germline CDR1 is SNHLY and CDR2 is FYNNEI. The CDR3 runs to 14 residues. V was pared by 7 bases and J by 6 bases, with 8 bases of the junction left unmatched. DNA for the CDR3: TGTGCCAGCACCCGACAGGGATCACATGAAAAACTGTTTTTT. Translation gives CASTRQGSHEKLFF.

The J gene is TRBJ2-7, the V gene TRBV11-3, with 16 bases that match TRBD2. CDR1 is SGHNT and CDR2 is YENEEA in the germline V gene. V shed 7 bases, J shed 5 bases, and the junction held 20 bases outside the gene matches. This CDR3 has 20 amino acids. CDR3 sequence reads: CASTPTHGTSGGAIRHEQYV. Written as DNA, the CDR3 is TGTGCCAGCACCCCAACCCACGGGACTAGCGGGGGGGCAATCCGCCACGAGCAGTACGTC.

The chain employs TRBV7-2 and TRBJ2-2; D uncertain. CDR1 SGHTA and CDR2 FQGNSA come from the germline V gene. V lost 2 bases, J lost 0 bases, and 10 bases lay in between. This CDR3 region has 16 residues. CDR3 residues: CASSLRTLANTGELFF. For the CDR3, the DNA is TGTGCCAGCAGCTTAAGGACCCTCGCGAACACCGGGGAGCTGTTTTTT.

The V and J genes are TRBV2 and TRBJ2-2; D is unclear. The CDR3 has 13 amino acids. Trimming took off 6 bases at V and 6 bases at J, with 11 bases between the two ends. Germline CDR1 and CDR2: SNHLY and FYNNEI. Written as DNA, the CDR3 is TGTGCCAGCAGAGTCTTTATGTCCGGGGAGCTGTTTTTT. This gives the protein CASRVFMSGELFF.

V is TRBV6-1 and J is TRBJ2-1; D might be TRBD1 (5 bases). CDR1 MNHNS and CDR2 SASEGT come from the germline V gene. The V end was cut by 0 bases, the J end by 13 bases, with 10 bases between. The CDR3 has 12 amino acids. The CDR3 bases are TGTGCCAGCAGTGAAGCGGGGCAGGTTCAGTTCTTC. Translating it yields CASSEAGQVQFF.

CDR3 amino acids: CASSDSTGYLDTQYF. The CDR3 DNA is TGTGCCAGCAGTGACTCGACAGGGTATTTAGATACGCAGTATTTT. The chain employs TRBV6-4 and TRBJ2-3, with 7 bases matching TRBD1. The trim removed 0 bases at V and 5 bases at J, leaving 5 bases unmatched. This CDR3 has 15 amino acids. Germline CDR1 MRHNA, CDR2 SNTAGT.

The rearrangement uses TRBV10-3 and TRBJ2-1, with D possibly being TRBD2 (5 bases). The CDR3 is made up of 13 amino acids. Germline V gene sequence: CDR1 ENHRY, CDR2 SYGVKD. With 0 bases removed from V and 12 bases from J, the gap between germline ends came to 12 bases. The CDR3 DNA is TGTGCCATCAGTGAGTCGGACTCCCCTCGGCAGTTCTTC. This encodes CAISESDSPRQFF.

The chain links TRBV6-5 to TRBJ1-3, with a weak D call TRBD1 (5 bases). Germline V gene data show CDR1 as MNHEY and CDR2 as SVGAGI. V was trimmed by 4 bases and J by 0 bases, leaving 13 bases between them. The CDR3 totals 16 residues. In DNA form, the CDR3 reads TGTGCCAGCAGTTTACACAGGCGGACCTCTGGAAACACCATATATTTT. Protein product: CASSLHRRTSGNTIYF.

The J gene is TRBJ2-7, the V gene TRBV6-1; possibly TRBD1 or TRBD2 for D (5 bases each). Germline assignment: CDR1 MNHNS and CDR2 SASEGT. V lost 2 bases and J 1 base, leaving 12 bases between the germline ends. This CDR3 contains 15 residues. The chain's CDR3 is CASSELRGVSYEQYV. Here the CDR3 DNA reads TGTGCCAGCAGTGAATTGAGGGGAGTATCCTACGAGCAGTACGTC.

Here the CDR3 reads CASSPGSNSNQPQHF. CDR3 bases: TGTGCCAGCAGCCCTGGCAGTAATAGCAATCAGCCCCAGCATTTT. J is TRBJ1-5 and V is TRBV5-5; no firm D call. Germline lookup yields CDR1 SGHKS and CDR2 YYEKEE (reference sequence). The CDR3 totals 15 residues. V lost 4 bases, J lost 0 bases, and 11 bases lay in between.

This clone was seen only once. The chain carries TRBV4-3 and TRBJ1-2; no reliable D call. There are 15 residues in the CDR3. V gave up 3 bases and J gave up 5 bases, with 16 bases separating them. The germline V gene has CDR1 LGHNA and CDR2 YSLEER. CDR3 in amino acids: CASSQAPGLVYGYTF. In DNA form, the CDR3 reads TGCGCCAGCAGCCAGGCCCCGGGATTAGTTTATGGCTACACCTTC.